This passage covers 23 T cell receptor beta chains from one sample sequenced in a study of cytomegalovirus exposure and HLA in healthy donors. 60 Vbeta and 13 Jbeta primers were used in PCR. Sequencing was performed with immunoSEQ multiplex PCR; in TCRdb, only in-frame clones are kept and a portion is missing. The data hold 90,000 to 150,000 clones, with roughly 60% observed a single time. Material: PBMCs. The receptors come from a man aged 40-50 years in good health and CMV-seropositive.

This clone appeared a few times. CDR3 region: CASSLGATPQHF. The CDR3 DNA reads as TGTGCCAGCAGCCTTGGGGCAACGCCCCAGCATTTT. The chain recombines TRBV28 with TRBJ1-5, with D perhaps TRBD1 (5 bases). This CDR3 has 12 amino acids. CDR1 MDHEN and CDR2 SYDVKM come from the germline V gene. Trimming removed 6 bases at V and 9 bases at J, with 12 bases between.

The V call is TRBV9, the J call TRBJ1-6, with TRBD1 as a possible D gene (5 bases). Trimming took 0 bases from V and 7 from J, leaving 11 bases between them. Looked up from germline, CDR1 is SGDLS and CDR2 is YYNGEE. The CDR3 contains 15 residues. DNA of the CDR3: TGTGCCAGCAGCGTAGGCGGGGCGCAAAATTCACCCCTCCACTTT. Protein sequence: CASSVGGAQNSPLHF.

The chain combines TRBV4-1 with TRBJ2-2, with 11 bases matching TRBD1. Germline CDR1 and CDR2: MGHRA and YSYEKL. This CDR3 spans 18 amino acids. V was clipped by 7 bases and J by 2 bases; unmatched bases: 12. CDR3 region: CASTSGQGAARNTGELFF. The CDR3 nucleotides read TGCGCCAGCACCTCCGGACAGGGGGCGGCAAGAAACACCGGGGAGCTGTTTTTT.

The V gene is TRBV27, the J gene TRBJ1-4; D unresolved. Trimming stripped 2 bases from V and 0 bases from J, with 16 bases between. The CDR3 extends over 18 amino acids. The V gene's germline CDR1 is MNHEY and CDR2 SMNVEV (reference sequence). The CDR3 coding sequence is TGTGCCAGCAGTTTAAACTTCCTATGGGCGTCAACTAATGAAAAACTGTTTTTT. Protein: CASSLNFLWASTNEKLFF.

About this clone: One end of the junction is discordant with germline, which a read error may explain. The chain employs TRBV7-3 and TRBJ1-1; possibly TRBD1 for D (6 bases). The germline V gene encodes CDR1 SGHTA and CDR2 FQGTGA. The CDR3 is made up of 19 amino acids. CDR3: CASSLIPPSGGRTNIEAFF. In DNA form, the CDR3 reads TGTGCCAGCAGCTTAATACCCCCCAGCGGGGGCCGGACGAACATTGAAGCTTTCTTT.

This sequence joins TRBV6-5 and TRBJ1-6; D gene ambiguous. This CDR3 is built from 16 residues. Germline V gene data show CDR1 as MNHEY and CDR2 as SVGAGI. V shed 2 bases and J shed 3 bases, with 11 bases lying between them. The CDR3 DNA reads TGTGCCAGCAGTTACCTTCGGGGTAACTATAATTCACCCCTCCACTTT. Its protein product is CASSYLRGNYNSPLHF.

The rearrangement uses TRBV14 and TRBJ1-3; D ambiguous. V was pared by 5 bases and J by 4 bases, with 12 bases between. Germline values: CDR1 SGHDN, CDR2 FVKESK. The CDR3 consists of 14 residues. The CDR3 protein is CASSYRRLGNTIYF. Written as DNA, the CDR3 is TGTGCCAGCAGCTACCGCAGGCTCGGAAACACCATATATTTT. Supplemented by reference TRBV14 and TRBJ1-3, the full variable domain reads EAGVTQFPSHSVIEKGQTVTLRCDPISGHDNLYWYRRVMGKEIKFLLHFVKESKQDESGMPNNRFLAERTGGTYSTLKVQPAELEDSGVYFCASSYRRLGNTIYFGEGSWLTVV.

This sequence joins TRBV12-5 and TRBJ2-7; 7 positions agree with TRBD1. V lost 5 bases, J lost 0 bases, and 7 bases stayed unmatched. Germline V gene data show CDR1 as LGHNT and CDR2 as FRNRAP. This CDR3 region has 15 residues. DNA of the CDR3: TGTGCTAGTGGTCCCGGACAGGCCAGCTCCTACGAGCAGTACTTC. Amino acids: CASGPGQASSYEQYF.

The chain has TRBV30 and TRBJ2-1; 12 bases fit TRBD2. The V segment lost 0 bases and the J segment 10 bases; nucleotides outside the gene matches: 7. Germline CDR1 and CDR2: GTSNPN and SVGIG (reference sequence). The CDR3 covers 15 residues. The CDR3 DNA is TGTGCCTGGAGTGTACCTAGCGGGAGGGCGGGCGAGCAGTTCTTC. The encoded protein is CAWSVPSGRAGEQFF.

The chain combines TRBV29-1 with TRBJ1-1; D possibly corresponds to TRBD1 (5 bases). Germline CDR1 and CDR2: SQVTM and ANQGSEA. There are 15 residues in the CDR3. Trimming cost V 5 bases and J 0 bases, with 16 bases left between them. Here the CDR3 reads CSVLKTAALNTEAFF. CDR3 nucleotides: TGCAGCGTTCTAAAGACAGCCGCCTTGAACACTGAAGCTTTCTTT.

This clone was detected only once. The V gene is TRBV6-6, the J gene TRBJ2-7; the D is unclear. V was trimmed by 4 bases and J by 6 bases, leaving 16 bases between them. The CDR3 spans 14 residues. The germline CDR1 and CDR2 sequences are MNHNY and SVGAGI (reference sequence). This CDR3 is CASSSFHTPPEQYF. As DNA, the CDR3 is TGTGCCAGCAGTTCCTTCCACACCCCTCCCGAGCAGTACTTC.

This chain uses TRBV29-1 with TRBJ1-5; D not resolved. The CDR3 is 13 residues long. CDR1 and CDR2 (germline): SQVTM, ANQGSEA. With 5 bases removed from V and 3 bases from J, the gap between germline ends came to 11 bases. CDR3 nucleotide sequence: TGCAGCGTTCAATGGGCAGACAATCAGCCCCAGCATTTT. Translating gives CSVQWADNQPQHF.

The chain combines TRBV5-4 with TRBJ2-7; the match to TRBD2 covers 8 bases. The junction had 12 bases not matched to a gene; V was cut back by 4 bases and J by 0 bases. This CDR3 is 17 amino acids long. Looked up from germline, CDR1 is SGHNT and CDR2 is YYREEE (reference sequence). The CDR3 nucleotides are TGTGCCAGCAGCAGCCCATTGGAGCGGGGGAACTCCTACGAGCAGTACTTC. This sequence encodes CASSSPLERGNSYEQYF.

The gene calls are TRBV6-5 and TRBJ1-2; D gene unclear. The CDR3 contains 13 residues. From germline, CDR1 is MNHEY and CDR2 SVGAGI. Trimming took off 6 bases at V and 2 bases at J, with 10 bases between the two ends. Here the CDR3 reads CASSRDGNYGYTF. The CDR3 DNA reads TGTGCCAGCAGCCGCGACGGGAACTATGGCTACACCTTC.

The chain combines TRBV10-3 with TRBJ2-7; D possibly corresponds to TRBD1 (6 bases). The length of the CDR3 is 11 residues. V was clipped by 6 bases and J by 6 bases, with 9 bases between them. CDR1 and CDR2 from the germline V gene are ENHRY and SYGVKD. CDR3 sequence (DNA): TGTGCCATCAGCCGGGACACCGAGCAGTACTTC. This translates into CAISRDTEQYF.

The V gene is TRBV6-1, the J gene TRBJ2-1; 12 bases are a match to TRBD2. The CDR3 runs 16 residues. V shed 1 base, J shed 7 bases, and the junction held 5 bases outside the gene matches. Germline CDR1 MNHNS, CDR2 SASEGT. The CDR3 DNA reads as TGTGCCAGCAGTGAAGGCCTAGCGGGGGGGCAGAATGAGCAGTTCTTC. This translates into CASSEGLAGGQNEQFF.

J is TRBJ2-7 and V is TRBV6-1; 7 nucleotides match TRBD1. Germline V lookup: CDR1 MNHNS, CDR2 SASEGT. The CDR3 runs 13 residues. The V segment lost 6 bases and the J segment 1 base; nucleotides outside the gene matches: 3. The CDR3 nucleotides are TGTGCCAGCAGCCCGGGACAGTCCTACGAGCAGTACTTC. Its translation is CASSPGQSYEQYF.

The J gene is TRBJ1-1, the V gene TRBV10-3; TRBD1 matches 7 bases. Germline V lookup: CDR1 ENHRY, CDR2 SYGVKD. J lost 7 bases, V lost 4 bases, and 3 bases had no gene match. This CDR3 comprises 12 residues. CDR3 nucleotides: TGTGCCATCAGTGCCCGGGACAGTGAAGCTTTCTTT. This encodes CAISARDSEAFF.

This chain connects TRBV4-1 to TRBJ2-1; TRBD1 is a possible D gene (6 bases). The CDR3 extends over 15 amino acids. CDR1 MGHRA and CDR2 YSYEKL come from the germline V gene. Trimming shortened V by 5 bases and J by 0 bases, and 11 bases separated the two germline ends. CDR3 loop: CASSEDRSSYNEQFF. The CDR3 DNA reads TGCGCCAGCAGCGAGGACAGAAGCTCCTACAATGAGCAGTTCTTC.

V is TRBV27 and J is TRBJ1-6, with a weak D call TRBD1 (5 bases). V lost 5 bases and J 9 bases, leaving 11 bases between the germline ends. The CDR3 is 13 residues long. Germline V gene sequence: CDR1 MNHEY, CDR2 SMNVEV (reference sequence). The CDR3 spells CASSPRDFSPLHF. CDR3 coding DNA: TGTGCCAGCAGTCCCCGGGACTTTTCACCCCTCCACTTT.

The V call is TRBV13, the J call TRBJ2-3; TRBD1 agrees at 8 bases. The CDR3 is made up of 16 amino acids. Trimming removed 3 bases from V and 2 bases from J; junction bases left unmatched: 7. The germline V gene has CDR1 PRHDT and CDR2 FYEKMQ (reference sequence). CDR3 bases: TGTGCCAGCAGCTTTAGACAGGGGTCGTTCACAGATACGCAGTATTTT. Translated, it gives CASSFRQGSFTDTQYF.

CDR3 DNA: TGTGCCAGCAGCTTAGACAGGGGATCAGAGACCCAGTACTTC. Its translation: CASSLDRGSETQYF. The V call is TRBV11-2, the J call TRBJ2-5; possibly TRBD1 for D (6 bases). Deletions cut 0 bases from V and 4 bases from J, with 9 bases between. The CDR3 consists of 14 residues. The V gene's germline CDR1 is SGHAT and CDR2 FQNNGV.

This chain connects TRBV19 to TRBJ1-5; D gene unclear. The CDR3 totals 14 residues. With 6 bases removed from V and 0 bases from J, the gap between germline ends came to 9 bases. Germline V gene data show CDR1 as LNHDA and CDR2 as SQIVND (reference sequence). The CDR3 protein is CASSQVYSNQPQHF. CDR3 nucleotides: TGTGCCAGTAGCCAGGTATATAGCAATCAGCCCCAGCATTTT.